This TCR beta chain is from a study of graft-versus-host responses after intestinal transplantation. The overall study: Among the recipients, all got anti-thymocyte globulin induction and then tacrolimus and steroids for 3 to 4 years.

As to this clone: No antigen is known for it.

Lymphocytes (intraepithelial and lamina propria) were released by processing the graft tissue. Clones were read by immunoSEQ multiplex PCR, and TCRdb kept only the in-frame ones, dropping some. Among 15,000 to 20,000 clones listed, roughly four fifths were seen once. Overall study findings and caveats: Present in recipient marrow, GvH clones included some that appeared first in ileum or blood. Early post-transplant HvG declines tracked with peak circulating GvH clone levels.

V gave up 0 bases and J gave up 5 bases, with 13 bases separating them. Germline assignment: CDR1 LNHNV and CDR2 YYDKDF (reference sequence). This CDR3 spans 15 amino acids. The chain uses TRBV15 and TRBJ2-5; no clear D. The sample was ileum tissue, taken approximately 590 days after intestinal transplantation. The sequence was collected from a human patient who received an intestinal transplant, so some T cells may come from the graft donor. The DNA for the CDR3 is TGTGCCACCAGCAGAGATAGGGAAGGTGGGGAGACCCAGTACTTC. It yields the protein CATSRDREGGETQYF.